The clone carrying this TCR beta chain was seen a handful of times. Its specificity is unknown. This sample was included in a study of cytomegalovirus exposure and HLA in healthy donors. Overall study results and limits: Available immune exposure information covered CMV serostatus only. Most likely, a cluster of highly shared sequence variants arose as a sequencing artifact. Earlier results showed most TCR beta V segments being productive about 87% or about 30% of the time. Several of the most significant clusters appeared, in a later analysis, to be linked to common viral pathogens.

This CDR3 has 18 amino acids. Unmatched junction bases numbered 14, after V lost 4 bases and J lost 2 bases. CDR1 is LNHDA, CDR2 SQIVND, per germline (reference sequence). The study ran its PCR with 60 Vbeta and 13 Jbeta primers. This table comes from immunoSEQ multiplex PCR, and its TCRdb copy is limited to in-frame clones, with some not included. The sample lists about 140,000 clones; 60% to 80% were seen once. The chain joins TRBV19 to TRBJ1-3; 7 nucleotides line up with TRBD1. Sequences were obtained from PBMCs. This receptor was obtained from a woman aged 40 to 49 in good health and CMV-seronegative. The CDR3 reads CASSRQGSIWRTGNTIYF. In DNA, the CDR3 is TGTGCCAGTAGTAGACAGGGTTCCATTTGGAGGACTGGAAACACCATATATTTT.